These 4 T cell receptor beta chains share one sample of origin, sequenced in a study of T cell clonality in common variable immunodeficiency. Method: immunoSEQ multiplex PCR; TCRdb's copy keeps in-frame clones and lacks some. This sample comprises about 45,000 clones, none seen once only. Sequenced material: peripheral blood mononuclear cells. All receptors derive from a person between 18 and 75 years old in good health.

This clone was found many times. Coverage ceases 3 residues before the CDR3 finishes, and the germline J gene fills in the end. The chain carries TRBV12-3 or TRBV12-4 and TRBJ2-7, with 10 positions matching TRBD1. CDR3 length equals 14 residues. V gave up 6 bases and J gave up 4 bases; unmatched junction bases: 6. This CDR3 reads CASSLGTGAYEQYF. Incomplete CDR3 DNA: TGTGCCAGCAGCCTCGGGACAGGGGCGTACGAG.

This clone has ten or more counts. The DNA read from the CDR3 is TGCGCCAGCAGCCCGGGACAGAGAAACACC. Its protein is CASSPGQRNT. The complete CDR3 reads CASSPGQRNTIYF. The V call is TRBV5-1, the J call TRBJ1-3; 7 bases are a match to TRBD1. The read ends 3 residues shy of where the CDR3 ends; the end is completed using the germline J gene. CDR1 is SGHRS and CDR2 is YFSETQ in the germline V gene. This CDR3 is built from 13 residues. V was clipped by 4 bases and J by 5 bases; unmatched bases: 3.

This clone showed up many times. The read ends 3 residues shy of where the CDR3 ends; the end is completed using the germline J gene. The chain combines TRBV15 with TRBJ1-4, with TRBD1 as a possible D gene (5 bases). The CDR3 covers 17 residues. Trimming shortened V by 3 bases and J by 3 bases, and 17 bases separated the two germline ends. Germline V gene lookup returns CDR1 LNHNV and CDR2 YYDKDF (reference sequence). Partial CDR3 DNA: TGTGCCACCAGCAGGCGGGAATTGGGGGGTTCTAATGAAAAA. Encoded protein: CATSRRELGGSNEK. The entire CDR3 protein reads CATSRRELGGSNEKLFF. Full variable domain (outside the CDR3, taken from reference TRBV15 and TRBJ1-4): DAMVIQNPRYQVTQFGKPVTLSCSQTLNHNVMYWYQQKSSQAPKLLFHYYDKDFNNEADTPDNFQSRRPNTSFCFLDIRSPGLGDTAMYLCATSRRELGGSNEKLFFGSGTQLSVL.

On this clone: Coverage ceases 3 residues before the CDR3 finishes, and the germline J gene fills in the end. V usage is TRBV18 and J usage is TRBJ2-4, with D perhaps matching TRBD1 (8 bases). Germline V gene lookup returns CDR1 KGHSH and CDR2 LQKENI. This CDR3 has 13 residues. The CDR3 reads CASSLDRDYGQYF. The CDR3 DNA, read in part, is TGTGCCAGCTCACTGGACAGGGACTATGGT.